The 21 T cell receptor beta chains presented below share a single source sample, sequenced in a study of blood T cell repertoires in COVID-19. Measured with immunoSEQ multiplex PCR; TCRdb has only the in-frame clones, and not every one. The data show fewer than 500,000 clones, around 90% seen once. Sequencing used PBMCs or T cells enriched from blood (not recorded which). The receptor source for this set is a young woman who had recovered from COVID-19.

This chain links TRBV20-1 with TRBJ2-5; D is perhaps TRBD1 (6 bases). Germline assignment: CDR1 DFQATT and CDR2 SNEGSKA (reference sequence). The CDR3 totals 12 residues. V shed 3 bases and J shed 5 bases, with 10 bases lying between them. CDR3 sequence reads: CSASWQGETQYF. CDR3 nucleotides: TGCAGTGCTAGTTGGCAGGGGGAGACCCAGTACTTC.

V is TRBV27 and J is TRBJ1-2, with 8 bases identical to TRBD1. The CDR3 totals 15 residues. CDR1 and CDR2 from the germline V gene are MNHEY and SMNVEV (reference sequence). The V gene end was trimmed by 5 bases and the J gene end by 7 bases; junction bases not matched to a gene: 12. The CDR3 DNA sequence: TGTGCCAGCAGTCCCTCACCAGGGGGCAGCGGTGGCTACACCTTC. Translated: CASSPSPGGSGGYTF.

This chain joins TRBV29-1 and TRBJ1-1; a possible D gene is TRBD1 (5 bases). The CDR3 is 13 amino acids. Looked up from germline, CDR1 is SQVTM and CDR2 is ANQGSEA. V lost 2 bases and J 4 bases, leaving 11 bases between the germline ends. In nucleotides, the CDR3 is TGCAGCGTTGAACCGGGGGGTGGCACTGAAGCTTTCTTT. Translated, it gives CSVEPGGGTEAFF. The full variable domain, with the rest looked up from reference TRBV29-1 and TRBJ1-1, is SAVISQKPSRDICQRGTSLTIQCQVDSQVTMMFWYRQQPGQSLTLIATANQGSEATYESGFVIDKFPISRPNLTFSTLTVSNMSPEDSSIYLCSVEPGGGTEAFFGQGTRLTVV.

V is TRBV6-5 and J is TRBJ1-1, with D possibly TRBD1 on 5 matching bases. Trimming pared 6 bases from V and 0 bases from J, leaving 11 bases between. This CDR3 spans 14 amino acids. Germline V gene data show CDR1 as MNHEY and CDR2 as SVGAGI. The DNA of the CDR3 is TGTGCCAGCAGGAACAGGAAAATGAACACTGAAGCTTTCTTT. The encoded protein is CASRNRKMNTEAFF.

The chain uses TRBV6-5 and TRBJ1-1; maybe TRBD1 (6 bases). The V end was cut by 0 bases, the J end by 7 bases, with 15 bases between. Germline CDR1 is MNHEY and CDR2 is SVGAGI. This CDR3 contains 15 residues. CDR3 protein: CASSYSTGGGGEAFF. The CDR3 DNA follows: TGTGCCAGCAGTTACTCGACGGGGGGAGGGGGTGAAGCTTTCTTT.

The chain is built from TRBV25-1 and TRBJ1-5; unclear D gene. V shed 4 bases and J shed 7 bases, with 11 bases lying between them. Germline V gene lookup returns CDR1 MGHDK and CDR2 SYGVNS. The length of the CDR3 is 13 residues. The DNA of the CDR3 is TGTGCCAGCAGTGCTCTATCGGGACAGCCCCAGCATTTT. Translating gives CASSALSGQPQHF.

V is TRBV7-6 and J is TRBJ1-4, with D maybe TRBD1 (5 bases). The germline gives CDR1 SGHVS, CDR2 FNYEAQ. Trimming removed 5 bases at V and 5 bases at J, with 15 bases between. This CDR3 has 15 residues. Written as DNA, the CDR3 is TGTGCCAGCAGCCTATCTGCGGGGGGGAATGAAAAACTGTTTTTT. As protein: CASSLSAGGNEKLFF.

The rearrangement uses TRBV10-3 and TRBJ2-1; D uncertain. CDR1 and CDR2 from the germline V gene are ENHRY and SYGVKD. CDR3 length: 15 amino acids. The V gene lost 2 bases and the J gene lost 10 bases, with 18 bases spanning the gap. The CDR3 DNA is TGTGCCATCAGTGAGGGGTCTTCGCGCGGAAGGGAGCAGTTCTTC. This encodes CAISEGSSRGREQFF.

This clone was recorded a few times. The sample carries other DNA sequences with the same CDR3. The gene calls are TRBV5-6 and TRBJ2-2; D possibly corresponds to TRBD1 (5 bases). Trimming took 2 bases from V and 8 from J, leaving 7 bases between them. The CDR3 runs 12 residues. Germline CDR1 is SGHDT and CDR2 is YYEEEE. The CDR3 bases are TGTGCCAGCAGCTTTTCAGGGGGGGAGCTGTTTTTT. This sequence encodes CASSFSGGELFF.

The gene calls are TRBV5-4 and TRBJ1-3; tentative D call: TRBD1 (5 bases). This CDR3 spans 18 amino acids. Germline V lookup: CDR1 SGHNT, CDR2 YYREEE (reference sequence). V lost 3 bases, J lost 4 bases, and 23 bases lay in between. CDR3 sequence reads: CASSSDNTAGLRGNTIYF. DNA for the CDR3: TGTGCCAGCAGCTCGGATAATACCGCGGGGCTTCGGGGAAACACCATATATTTT.

This chain links TRBV2 with TRBJ1-1, with D possibly matching TRBD1 (5 bases). The CDR3 runs to 14 residues. The germline gives CDR1 SNHLY, CDR2 FYNNEI. With 2 bases removed from V and 1 base from J, the gap between germline ends came to 8 bases. CDR3 region: CASSELGGNTEAFF. CDR3 in DNA: TGTGCCAGCAGTGAACTGGGGGGGAACACTGAAGCTTTCTTT.

This chain uses TRBV28 with TRBJ2-7; no clear D gene. Per germline, CDR1 MDHEN and CDR2 SYDVKM. Trimming shortened V by 6 bases and J by 2 bases, and 11 bases separated the two germline ends. CDR3 length equals 13 residues. CDR3 amino acids: CASSRVLTYEQYF. In DNA form, the CDR3 reads TGTGCCAGCAGCCGCGTCCTCACCTACGAGCAGTACTTC.

The gene calls are TRBV6-5 and TRBJ1-3; 7 nucleotides align to TRBD1. This CDR3 has 15 residues. Germline lookup yields CDR1 MNHEY and CDR2 SVGAGI. Unmatched junction bases numbered 7, after V lost 6 bases and J lost 2 bases. CDR3 amino acids: CASSRTGDPGNTIYF. In DNA, the CDR3 is TGTGCCAGCAGCCGCACAGGGGATCCTGGAAACACCATATATTTT.

The rearrangement joins TRBV3-1 (or the pseudogene TRBV3-2) to TRBJ1-1, with 9 bases aligning to TRBD1. This CDR3 has 14 residues. Per germline, CDR1 LGHDT and CDR2 YNNKEL (reference sequence). Unmatched junction bases numbered 4, after V lost 1 base and J lost 7 bases. CDR3 in amino acids: CASSQVQGALEAFF. CDR3 coding DNA: TGTGCCAGCAGCCAAGTACAGGGGGCGCTTGAAGCTTTCTTT.

This sequence joins TRBV9 and TRBJ1-3; 10 bases map to TRBD1. CDR1 is SGDLS, CDR2 YYNGEE, per germline. The CDR3 is 18 amino acids. V was pared by 3 bases and J by 4 bases, with 13 bases of the junction left unmatched. The CDR3 coding sequence is TGTGCCAGCAGCGGCCTGGGGGGGACAGGGGCGCGGGGAAACACCATATATTTT. Translating gives CASSGLGGTGARGNTIYF.

The rearrangement joins TRBV28 to TRBJ1-6; possible D gene TRBD1, 6 bases. Germline loops: CDR1 MDHEN, CDR2 SYDVKM. Deletions cut 7 bases from V and 9 bases from J, with 19 bases between. CDR3 size: 15 residues. DNA for the CDR3: TGTGCCAGCAATGATCCCAGGGGTACCTTTTCACCCCTCCACTTT. Amino acids: CASNDPRGTFSPLHF.

The CDR3, as DNA: TGCGCCAGCAGCTTGGGGGACAGCGCTACTAACTATGGCTACACCTTC. Translated, it gives CASSLGDSATNYGYTF. This chain uses TRBV5-1 with TRBJ1-2, with 7 bases matching TRBD1. V lost 0 bases and J lost 0; bases outside the gene matches: 5. Germline-derived CDR1 and CDR2 are SGHRS and YFSETQ. The CDR3 length is 16 residues. The full variable domain, completed using reference TRBV5-1 and TRBJ1-2, is KAGVTQTPRYLIKTRGQQVTLSCSPISGHRSVSWYQQTPGQGLQFLFEYFSETQRNKGNFPGRFSGRQFSNSRSEMNVSTLELGDSALYLCASSLGDSATNYGYTFGSGTRLTVV.

The chain has TRBV6-4 and TRBJ2-1; D might be TRBD2 (6 bases). V shed 3 bases and J shed 4 bases, with 10 bases lying between them. CDR3 length: 14 amino acids. Germline values: CDR1 MRHNA, CDR2 SNTAGT. The CDR3 nucleotides are TGTGCCAGCAGTGAGGAGGGGTTTTACAATGAGCAGTTCTTC. This sequence encodes CASSEEGFYNEQFF.

The rearrangement joins TRBV30 to TRBJ2-5; D is unclear. Trimming took 0 bases from V and 4 from J, leaving 12 bases between them. Germline V gene lookup returns CDR1 GTSNPN and CDR2 SVGIG (reference sequence). The CDR3 spans 14 residues. The CDR3 reads CAWSVPGRLETQYF. CDR3 in DNA: TGTGCCTGGAGTGTACCTGGCAGACTAGAGACCCAGTACTTC.

The rearrangement links TRBV11-2 to TRBJ1-4, with a weak D call TRBD1 (5 bases). V was pared by 3 bases and J by 1 base, with 12 bases between. The CDR3 covers 16 residues. From germline, CDR1 is SGHAT and CDR2 FQNNGV. The CDR3, as DNA: TGTGCCAGCAGCTTCTCCCAGCAGGGAACTAATGAAAAACTGTTTTTT. This translates into CASSFSQQGTNEKLFF.

This rearrangement joins TRBV7-9 to TRBJ1-6; D possibly corresponds to TRBD1 (5 bases). CDR1 SEHNR and CDR2 FQNEAQ come from the germline V gene (reference sequence). This CDR3 spans 13 amino acids. V was shortened by 0 bases and J by 10 bases, with 7 bases between the two germline ends. The CDR3 spells CASSLAGGSPLHF. As DNA, the CDR3 is TGTGCCAGCAGCTTAGCGGGGGGGTCACCCCTCCACTTT.